Each of the 26 T cell receptor beta chains below was sequenced from the same sample in a study of beta chain features in type 1 diabetes. No antigens are known for them. Findings and caveats of the study: There was a moderate but significant shortening of TCRB CDR3s in all four CD4+ subsets of Type 1 diabetes patients.

Expressed TCRB transcripts were sequenced, since all the RNA that had been isolated was reverse transcribed. Method: immunoSEQ multiplex PCR; TCRdb's copy keeps in-frame clones and lacks some. The table lists some 360,000 clones, roughly a tenth of them singletons. The specimen was central memory CD4+ T cells from blood. These receptors came from a man aged 25-45 years with type 1 diabetes.

This clone was seen ten or more times. V is TRBV28 and J is TRBJ2-5; TRBD2 aligns across 9 bases. In germline, CDR1 is MDHEN, CDR2 SYDVKM. This CDR3 contains 15 residues. J was trimmed by 7 bases and V by 6 bases; bases with no gene match: 12. CDR3 coding DNA: TGTGCCAGCAGGCCCTATAGCGGGAGTTATGGGACCCAGTACTTC. Encoded protein: CASRPYSGSYGTQYF.

This clone was counted only a few times. The V and J genes are TRBV7-9 and TRBJ2-5, with D perhaps given as TRBD1 or TRBD2 (5 bases each). The V gene's germline CDR1 is SEHNR and CDR2 FQNEAQ (reference sequence). The CDR3 covers 15 residues. The germline V and J ends were trimmed by 4 bases and 2 bases, with 14 bases remaining between them. CDR3 coding DNA: TGTGCCAGCAGCTACCTTATGGGGGTGCAAGAGACCCAGTACTTC. It is translated as CASSYLMGVQETQYF.

The genes are TRBV5-1 and TRBJ2-3, with a possible D match to TRBD2 (7 bases). The V gene lost 6 bases and the J gene lost 1 base, with 12 bases spanning the gap. This CDR3 comprises 14 residues. Per germline, CDR1 SGHRS and CDR2 YFSETQ. CDR3 residues: CASTPGGRTDTQYF. The CDR3 coding sequence is TGCGCCAGCACCCCGGGGGGCCGCACAGATACGCAGTATTTT. The full variable domain, completed using reference TRBV5-1 and TRBJ2-3, is KAGVTQTPRYLIKTRGQQVTLSCSPISGHRSVSWYQQTPGQGLQFLFEYFSETQRNKGNFPGRFSGRQFSNSRSEMNVSTLELGDSALYLCASTPGGRTDTQYFGPGTRLTVL.

The chain couples TRBV7-9 to TRBJ1-6; 7 nucleotides line up with TRBD1. Germline V CDR1 and CDR2: SEHNR, FQNEAQ (reference sequence). This CDR3 is built from 15 residues. The J segment lost 5 bases and the V segment lost 1 base, leaving 2 bases of the junction unmatched. Written as DNA, the CDR3 is TGTGCCAGCAGCTTAGGACAGGGTGATAATTCACCCCTCCACTTT. This encodes CASSLGQGDNSPLHF.

A few counts support this clone. CDR3 nucleotide sequence: TGTGCCAGCAGTGAAGGGGTCGGGGATAATTCACCCCTCCACTTT. As protein: CASSEGVGDNSPLHF. The V gene is TRBV25-1, the J gene TRBJ1-6; D is uncertain. The CDR3 loop spans 15 amino acids. CDR1 and CDR2 (germline): MGHDK, SYGVNS. V dropped 2 bases and J dropped 5 bases, with 10 bases sitting between them.

This rearrangement joins TRBV11-2 to TRBJ2-3, with D possibly being TRBD1 or TRBD2 (5 bases each). V shed 4 bases and J shed 4 bases, with 9 bases lying between them. The CDR3 loop spans 13 amino acids. CDR1 and CDR2 (germline): SGHAT, FQNNGV. The CDR3: CASSSPGPDTQYF. The CDR3 coding sequence is TGTGCCAGCAGCTCGCCGGGGCCAGATACGCAGTATTTT.

The rearrangement links TRBV12-5 to TRBJ2-7; weak D call: TRBD2 (5 bases). Germline CDR1 and CDR2: LGHNT and FRNRAP. The CDR3 extends over 15 amino acids. Trimming pared 0 bases from V and 1 base from J, leaving 10 bases between. The CDR3 DNA reads as TGTGCTAGTGGTTTGGTACCGGGGAGTTCCTACGAGCAGTACTTC. Encoded protein: CASGLVPGSSYEQYF.

This clone was seen more than once but under ten times. V and J are TRBV19 and TRBJ2-3, with TRBD2 matching 8 bases. Germline lookup yields CDR1 LNHDA and CDR2 SQIVND (reference sequence). The trim removed 5 bases at V and 0 bases at J, leaving 4 bases unmatched. The CDR3 extends over 15 amino acids. Written as DNA, the CDR3 is TGTGCCAGTAGTTCGGGGGGGCGAAGCACAGATACGCAGTATTTT. It specifies CASSSGGRSTDTQYF.

This chain joins TRBV5-1 and TRBJ2-3; D remains ambiguous. Germline V CDR1 and CDR2: SGHRS, YFSETQ. CDR3 size: 14 residues. With 1 base removed from V and 1 base from J, the gap between germline ends came to 7 bases. The CDR3 here is CASSLIGGTDTQYF. The DNA for the CDR3 is TGCGCCAGCAGCTTGATCGGAGGCACAGATACGCAGTATTTT.

This chain links TRBV6-5 with TRBJ1-2, with unresolved D. Germline assignment: CDR1 MNHEY and CDR2 SVGAGI. This CDR3 region has 13 residues. V lost 5 bases and J lost 4, with 11 bases in between. The DNA for the CDR3 is TGTGCCAGCAGTGATACTGGCCCCTATGGCTACACCTTC. Translated, it gives CASSDTGPYGYTF.

This clone occurred a few times. This chain connects TRBV18 to TRBJ1-1; a weak D match, TRBD1 (6 bases). The CDR3 runs 16 residues. CDR1 KGHSH and CDR2 LQKENI come from the germline V gene. Trimming cost V 3 bases and J 0 bases, with 14 bases left between them. The DNA of the CDR3 is TGTGCCAGCTCACCCCAATCAGGGGCCCTGAACACTGAAGCTTTCTTT. It yields the protein CASSPQSGALNTEAFF.

In its sample, this clone was seen a few times. The sample contains more than one DNA sequence encoding this CDR3. The genes are TRBV5-1 and TRBJ2-6; possible D gene TRBD1, 6 bases. Germline CDR1 and CDR2: SGHRS and YFSETQ. The ends were cut back, 4 bases at V and 0 bases at J, with 8 bases in the middle. The CDR3 sequence is 15 residues long. CDR3 DNA sequence: TGCGCCAGCAGCCCACAGGGCTCTGGGGCCAACGTCCTGACTTTC. Translated: CASSPQGSGANVLTF. Full variable domain (outside the CDR3, taken from reference TRBV5-1 and TRBJ2-6): KAGVTQTPRYLIKTRGQQVTLSCSPISGHRSVSWYQQTPGQGLQFLFEYFSETQRNKGNFPGRFSGRQFSNSRSEMNVSTLELGDSALYLCASSPQGSGANVLTFGAGSRLTVL.

The chain links TRBV30 to TRBJ2-2; TRBD2 matches 10 bases. With V trimmed by 0 bases and J by 5 bases, 0 bases remained unmatched. CDR3 length: 14 residues. Germline values: CDR1 GTSNPN, CDR2 SVGIG (reference sequence). CDR3 nucleotide sequence: TGTGCCTGGAGTGTAGCGGGGGGGACCGGGGAGCTGTTTTTT. The encoded protein is CAWSVAGGTGELFF.

This clone has a handful of counts. This chain joins TRBV29-1 and TRBJ1-2; 12 bases agree with TRBD1. The V segment lost 5 bases and the J segment 4 bases; nucleotides outside the gene matches: 8. Germline V gives CDR1 SQVTM, CDR2 ANQGSEA. The CDR3 extends over 15 amino acids. In DNA, the CDR3 is TGCAGCGTTACCGGGACAGGGGGCGCGGGCTATGGCTACACCTTC. It specifies CSVTGTGGAGYGYTF.

This clone was picked up many times. The chain employs TRBV2 and TRBJ1-2, with TRBD1 matching over 7 bases. The CDR3 spans 14 residues. Trimming at V came to 7 bases and at J to 5 bases, leaving 10 bases not matched to a gene. The germline CDR1 and CDR2 sequences are SNHLY and FYNNEI. This chain's CDR3 is CASKSTGTEYGYTF. DNA of the CDR3: TGTGCCAGCAAGTCGACAGGGACGGAGTATGGCTACACCTTC.

This clone turned up a few times. The chain joins TRBV11-2 to TRBJ1-1, with D maybe TRBD1 (5 bases). V gave up 5 bases and J gave up 10 bases, with 14 bases separating them. The CDR3 consists of 12 residues. Per the germline V gene, CDR1 is SGHAT and CDR2 is FQNNGV. CDR3 in amino acids: CASSRLGQGAFF. Here the CDR3 DNA reads TGTGCCAGCAGCCGTCTCGGACAAGGAGCTTTCTTT.

This clone was seen only a few times. The chain joins TRBV7-8 to TRBJ2-7, with 13 bases lining up with TRBD2. Germline V gene sequence: CDR1 SGHVS, CDR2 FQNEAQ. The CDR3 is made up of 18 amino acids. V was pared by 0 bases and J by 5 bases, with 10 bases of the junction left unmatched. The CDR3 region is CASSLARRTSGSRNEQYF. The CDR3 nucleotides are TGTGCCAGCAGCTTAGCGAGGAGGACTAGCGGGAGTAGGAACGAGCAGTACTTC.

The sample holds many counts of this clone. The J gene is TRBJ2-4, the V gene TRBV7-2; D could derive from TRBD1 or TRBD2 (5 bases each). Germline CDR1 is SGHTA and CDR2 is FQGNSA. V was cut by 1 base and J by 0 bases, with 10 bases left in between. The CDR3 has 16 amino acids. The CDR3 DNA follows: TGTGCCAGCAGCTTAGGGCTTGGGGGAGCCAAAAACATTCAGTACTTC. Protein product: CASSLGLGGAKNIQYF.

The chain uses TRBV5-1 and TRBJ2-2; D remains ambiguous. The CDR3 totals 14 residues. Germline V gives CDR1 SGHRS, CDR2 YFSETQ. V lost 0 bases to trimming and J lost 2 bases, with 5 bases between them. The CDR3 region is CASSLEDNTGELFF. CDR3 in DNA: TGCGCCAGCAGCTTGGAGGACAACACCGGGGAGCTGTTTTTT.

J is TRBJ2-6 and V is TRBV11-2; 10 bases are shared with TRBD2. Losses at the gene ends were 5 bases for V and 2 bases for J; bases not matched to a gene: 6. Germline CDR1 and CDR2: SGHAT and FQNNGV. The CDR3 is made up of 17 amino acids. The CDR3 bases are TGTGCCAGCAGCCCCCCTAGCGGGAGTGCTGGGGCCAACGTCCTGACTTTC. Its protein is CASSPPSGSAGANVLTF.

This chain joins TRBV5-1 and TRBJ2-7; 9 bases map to TRBD1. Germline V lookup: CDR1 SGHRS, CDR2 YFSETQ. The J segment lost 6 bases and the V segment lost 4 bases, leaving 8 bases of the junction unmatched. The CDR3 spans 14 residues. CDR3: CASSMPDRGAEQYF. In nucleotides, the CDR3 is TGCGCCAGCAGCATGCCGGACAGGGGAGCCGAGCAGTACTTC.

The chain recombines TRBV18 with TRBJ1-4; 9 positions match TRBD1. CDR3 length: 16 amino acids. Trimming removed 5 bases from V and 7 bases from J; junction bases left unmatched: 11. In germline, CDR1 is KGHSH, CDR2 LQKENI. The DNA for the CDR3 is TGTGCCAGCTCAGACGGAAAGGGGGACAGGGCTGAAAAACTGTTTTTT. This encodes CASSDGKGDRAEKLFF.

This clone was detected only a few times. The V gene is TRBV5-1, the J gene TRBJ2-7, with 9 bases aligning to TRBD1. This CDR3 contains 17 residues. With 2 bases clipped from V and 4 bases from J, the junction kept 13 bases outside the gene matches. Germline lookup yields CDR1 SGHRS and CDR2 YFSETQ. This CDR3 reads CASSLTGGGPDSYEQYF. CDR3 DNA sequence: TGCGCCAGCAGCTTAACAGGGGGCGGTCCGGATTCTTACGAGCAGTACTTC.

The sample holds a few counts of this clone. This chain joins TRBV4-3 and TRBJ2-1; 8 bases are shared with TRBD2. From germline, CDR1 is LGHNA and CDR2 YSLEER. V was clipped by 0 bases and J by 4 bases; unmatched bases: 5. The CDR3 contains 16 residues. CDR3 loop: CASSQDSSGGYNEQFF. The CDR3 DNA reads TGCGCCAGCAGCCAAGACTCGAGCGGGGGATACAATGAGCAGTTCTTC.

This clone was observed a few times. J is TRBJ2-5 and V is TRBV10-2; D is perhaps TRBD2 (5 bases). This CDR3 is 14 amino acids long. Germline values: CDR1 WSHSY, CDR2 SAAADI. Trimming removed 2 bases from V and 0 bases from J, with 7 bases in between. This chain's CDR3 is CASSEPGNQETQYF. The CDR3 DNA follows: TGCGCCAGCAGTGAGCCGGGAAACCAAGAGACCCAGTACTTC.

This clone showed up just a few times. The genes are TRBV7-9 and TRBJ2-7; D gene unclear. V shed 5 bases and J shed 2 bases, with 13 bases lying between them. CDR1 SEHNR and CDR2 FQNEAQ come from the germline V gene (reference sequence). This CDR3 is built from 14 residues. The CDR3 DNA reads TGTGCCAGCAGCCTCCAGACCCGTACCTACGAGCAGTACTTC. It translates to CASSLQTRTYEQYF.